This T cell receptor beta chain was identified in a study of spatial heterogeneity in lung cancer. Turning to the study itself: On average, each unique TCR and UMI combination appeared more than ten times in raw reads. Study-wide findings and caveats: Resection saw ubiquitous expanded tumor TCRs appear in blood more than follow-up did.

This clonotype qualifies as medium-sized. Its antigen is as yet unknown. Described time point: sample taken at primary tumor resection. Whole RNA came from tumor, nontumor lung or frozen PBMC and was sequenced without being sorted. 72 TRACERx patients with early, untreated non-small cell lung cancer donated samples. Each TCR cDNA molecule bore a unique molecular identifier. TCRdb independently ran MiXCR on the 5' RACE reads; one entry per CDR3 protein. The table lists 60,000 to 65,000 distinct CDR3 sequences, 8.4% of them singletons. In germline, CDR1 is SGHRS, CDR2 YFSETQ. Trimming left V 1 base short and J 0 bases short, with 8 bases between. The length of the CDR3 is 15 residues.

This clonotype originated in a female donor with early-stage non-small cell lung cancer. This specimen consisted of PBMCs, obtained at surgery. V is TRBV5-1 and J is TRBJ2-1, with D possibly TRBD1 on 6 matching bases. This CDR3 reads CASSLTGSSYNEQFF. Written as DNA, the CDR3 is TGCGCCAGCAGCTTGACAGGGAGCTCCTACAATGAGCAGTTCTTC. The variable domain in full, with the rest retrieved from reference TRBV5-1 and TRBJ2-1, is KAGVTQTPRYLIKTRGQQVTLSCSPISGHRSVSWYQQTPGQGLQFLFEYFSETQRNKGNFPGRFSGRQFSNSRSEMNVSTLELGDSALYLCASSLTGSSYNEQFFGPGTRLTVL.